The T cell receptor (beta chain) described here comes from a study of cytomegalovirus exposure and HLA in healthy donors. General study points: Rare sequences made up most TCRs, while some public TCRs were found in many donors.

As for this clone: Its antigen remains unidentified.

TCRdb keeps only in-frame clones here, not all; method: immunoSEQ multiplex PCR. The sample comprises fewer than 200,000 clones, roughly 80% of which are singletons, and 2.5% to 3% rests with the top ten. The J segment lost 6 bases and the V segment lost 3 bases, leaving 8 bases of the junction unmatched. CDR1 and CDR2 from the germline V gene are LNHDA and SQIVND (reference sequence). This CDR3 has 15 residues. The sequenced material came from PBMCs. The chain links TRBV19 to TRBJ1-5; 7 nucleotides line up with TRBD1. The TCR was taken from a woman aged 18-35 years in good health and CMV-seropositive. CDR3 coding DNA: TGTGCCAGTAGTATGGGGACAGCAGGGCTTCAGCCCCAGCATTTT. Residues: CASSMGTAGLQPQHF.